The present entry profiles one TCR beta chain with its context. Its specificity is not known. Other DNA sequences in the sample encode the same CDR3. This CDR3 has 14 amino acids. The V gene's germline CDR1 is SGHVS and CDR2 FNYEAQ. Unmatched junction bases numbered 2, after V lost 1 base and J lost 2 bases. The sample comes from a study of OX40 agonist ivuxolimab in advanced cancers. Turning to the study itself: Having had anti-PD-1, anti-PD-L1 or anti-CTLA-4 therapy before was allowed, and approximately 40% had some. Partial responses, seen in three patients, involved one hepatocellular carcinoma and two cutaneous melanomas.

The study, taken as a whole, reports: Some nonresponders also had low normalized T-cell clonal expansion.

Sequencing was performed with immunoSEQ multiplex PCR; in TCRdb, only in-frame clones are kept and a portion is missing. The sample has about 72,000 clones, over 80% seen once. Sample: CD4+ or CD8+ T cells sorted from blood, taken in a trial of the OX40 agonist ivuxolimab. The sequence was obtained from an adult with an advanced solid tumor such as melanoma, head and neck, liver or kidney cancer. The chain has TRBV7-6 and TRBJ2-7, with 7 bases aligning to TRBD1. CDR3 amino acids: CASSLGQGAYEQYF. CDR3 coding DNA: TGTGCCAGCAGCTTAGGGCAGGGGGCCTACGAGCAGTACTTC. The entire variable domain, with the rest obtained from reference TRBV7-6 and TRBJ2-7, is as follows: GAGVSQSPRYKVTKRGQDVALRCDPISGHVSLYWYRQALGQGPEFLTYFNYEAQQDKSGLPNDRFSAERPEGSISTLTIQRTEQRDSAMYRCASSLGQGAYEQYFGPGTRLTVT.